Each of the 25 T cell receptor beta chains below was sequenced from the same sample in a study of blood T cells in healthy people across ages. Primed by a sample-barcoded 5' primer and a J-beta primer mix, a second PCR proceeded for roughly 7 to 11 cycles. TCRdb re-called the 5' RACE reads through MiXCR, storing one row per CDR3 protein. Of hundreds of thousands of distinct CDR3 sequences listed, approximately 50% are singletons. The sequenced material came from blood. These receptors were collected from a man between 60 and 70 years old in good health.

The rearrangement joins TRBV2 to TRBJ2-7; 8 bases are a match to TRBD2. V lost 8 bases to trimming and J lost 3 bases; unmatched junction nucleotides: 12. Germline CDR1 reads SNHLY; CDR2 reads FYNNEI. There are 15 residues in the CDR3. DNA for the CDR3: TGTGCCAGCCCCCCCGGGGGGGAAGGAGGCTACGAGCAGTACTTC. Amino acids: CASPPGGEGGYEQYF.

The rearrangement uses TRBV6-6 and TRBJ2-3, with 9 nucleotides matching TRBD2. Trimming cost V 8 bases and J 8 bases; bases outside gene matches: 11. CDR1 is MNHNY, CDR2 SVGAGI, per germline (reference sequence). This CDR3 is 14 amino acids long. Here the CDR3 DNA reads TGTGCCAGCGAACTAGCGGGCGCACCTGGTACGCAGTATTTT. Translated, it gives CASELAGAPGTQYF.

The chain is built from TRBV7-2 and TRBJ2-7; 9 bases match TRBD1. The J call is uncertain, as TRBJ2-5 better fits the DNA end. The germline gives CDR1 SGHTA, CDR2 FQGNSA. The CDR3 sequence is 15 residues long. The CDR3 here is CASSLAGTGTETQYF. CDR3 bases: TGTGCCAGCAGCTTGGCAGGGACAGGGACAGAGACCCAGTACTTC.

This clonotype was recorded a few times. This chain links TRBV2 with TRBJ1-2; 10 nucleotides line up with TRBD1. The CDR3 spans 14 residues. Germline CDR1 reads SNHLY; CDR2 reads FYNNEI. With V trimmed by 8 bases and J by 4 bases, 7 bases remained unmatched. The CDR3 sequence: CASCRDRGTYGYTF. In nucleotides, the CDR3 is TGTGCCAGCTGCCGGGACAGGGGTACCTATGGCTACACCTTC.

The table lists this clonotype with a few counts. The genes are TRBV7-2 and TRBJ2-1, with 13 bases fitting TRBD2. Germline CDR1 reads SGHTA; CDR2 reads FQGNSA. This CDR3 is built from 19 residues. The V gene end was trimmed by 0 bases and the J gene end by 0 bases; junction bases not matched to a gene: 5. Here the CDR3 reads CASSLAGLAGASSYNEQFF. The CDR3, as DNA: TGTGCCAGCAGCTTAGCAGGACTAGCGGGGGCCTCCTCCTACAATGAGCAGTTCTTC.

This clonotype was found a few times. The V call is TRBV27, the J call TRBJ2-7, with no clear D. The germline gives CDR1 MNHEY, CDR2 SMNVEV (reference sequence). The CDR3 consists of 10 residues. V lost 8 bases and J lost 3, with 5 bases in between. CDR3 region: CASEHYEQYF. CDR3 DNA: TGTGCCAGCGAACACTACGAGCAGTACTTC.

J is TRBJ2-6 and V is TRBV28; 13 nucleotides line up with TRBD2. There are 19 residues in the CDR3. The trim removed 5 bases at V and 1 base at J, leaving 8 bases unmatched. From germline, CDR1 is MDHEN and CDR2 SYDVKM. DNA of the CDR3: TGTGCCAGCAGTCCGACGGGACTAGCGGGGATGTCTGGGGCCAACGTCCTGACTTTC. It yields the protein CASSPTGLAGMSGANVLTF.

There are a few counts of this clonotype. J is TRBJ2-7 and V is TRBV5-1, with D possibly TRBD1 on 6 matching bases. The CDR3 has 14 residues. Germline V CDR1 and CDR2: SGHRS, YFSETQ. Trimming left V 0 bases short and J 2 bases short, with 9 bases between. The CDR3 here is CASSLDGQPYEQYF. The CDR3 nucleotides are TGCGCCAGCAGCTTGGACGGACAGCCCTACGAGCAGTACTTC.

This clonotype is a singleton in its sample. The chain recombines TRBV6-6 with TRBJ1-2; D gene uncertain. Looked up from germline, CDR1 is MNHNY and CDR2 is SVGAGI (reference sequence). Trimming took 10 bases from V and 5 from J, leaving 8 bases between them. The CDR3 is 10 amino acids. Here the CDR3 reads CATNKYGYTF. CDR3 DNA sequence: TGTGCCACCAATAAGTATGGCTACACCTTC.

V usage is TRBV20-1 and J usage is TRBJ2-7; 8 bases fit TRBD1. Trimming cost V 6 bases and J 8 bases; bases outside gene matches: 6. Germline lookup yields CDR1 DFQATT and CDR2 SNEGSKA (reference sequence). This CDR3 has 11 residues. In nucleotides, the CDR3 is TGCAGTGCCATGACAGGGGCCCAGCAGTACTTC. Amino acid sequence: CSAMTGAQQYF.

The genes are TRBV10-3 and TRBJ2-7, with 8 bases lining up with TRBD1. V gave up 5 bases and J gave up 2 bases; unmatched junction bases: 5. Germline V gives CDR1 ENHRY, CDR2 SYGVKD. The CDR3 has 14 residues. The CDR3 DNA follows: TGTGCCATCAGTAAACAGGGGGGCACCTACGAGCAGTACTTC. This translates into CAISKQGGTYEQYF.

The chain is built from TRBV20-1 and TRBJ2-7; 11 positions agree with TRBD2. The J segment lost 7 bases and the V segment lost 1 base, leaving 12 bases of the junction unmatched. The CDR3 runs 16 residues. The germline V gene has CDR1 DFQATT and CDR2 SNEGSKA (reference sequence). The CDR3 sequence: CSARGGSGGAQDEQYF. The CDR3, as DNA: TGCAGTGCTAGAGGGGGTAGCGGGGGGGCCCAGGATGAGCAGTACTTC.

In nucleotides, the CDR3 is TGTGCCAGCAGCCGGCGAGGGATCGATGAAAAACTGTTTTTT. Protein: CASSRRGIDEKLFF. The rearrangement joins TRBV3-1 to TRBJ1-4, with D hard to call. The CDR3 is 14 amino acids. Per the germline V gene, CDR1 is LGHDT and CDR2 is YNNKEL (reference sequence). Trimming cost V 4 bases and J 6 bases, with 12 bases left between them.

A note on this clonotype: A read error may produce the germline difference seen at one junction end. The chain links TRBV5-1 to TRBJ2-7, with 7 positions matching TRBD1. The CDR3 length is 12 residues. The germline V gene encodes CDR1 SGHRS and CDR2 YFSETQ. CDR3 region: CANSTGAYEQYF. The CDR3 DNA reads as TGCGCCAACAGCACAGGGGCCTACGAGCAGTACTTC.

In its sample, this clonotype was seen a few times. The chain couples TRBV27 to TRBJ2-5; D uncertain. There are 14 residues in the CDR3. The germline V gene encodes CDR1 MNHEY and CDR2 SMNVEV (reference sequence). V shed 5 bases and J shed 3 bases, with 13 bases lying between them. The CDR3 sequence is CASSDRRPEETQYF. DNA for the CDR3: TGTGCCAGCAGTGATAGACGGCCTGAAGAGACCCAGTACTTC.

This clonotype was found a few times. The V call is TRBV3-1, the J call TRBJ2-1; 7 bases agree with TRBD2. This CDR3 is 13 amino acids long. Trimming at V came to 0 bases and at J to 14 bases, leaving 7 bases not matched to a gene. CDR1 LGHDT and CDR2 YNNKEL come from the germline V gene (reference sequence). The CDR3 protein is CASSQETAGLEFF. The CDR3 region has the DNA TGTGCCAGCAGCCAAGAGACAGCGGGACTGGAGTTCTTC.

This clonotype came up many times. V gene TRBV20-1 combines with J gene TRBJ2-3; D may be TRBD1 (6 bases). Germline CDR1 DFQATT, CDR2 SNEGSKA (reference sequence). V was trimmed by 0 bases and J by 5 bases, leaving 15 bases between them. The CDR3 runs 15 residues. CDR3 sequence reads: CSARDHRDKRDTQYF. The CDR3, as DNA: TGCAGTGCTAGAGACCACCGGGACAAAAGAGATACGCAGTATTTT.

This clonotype was found a few times. The V call is TRBV6-5, the J call TRBJ2-7, with TRBD2 as a possible D gene (5 bases). The germline V and J ends were trimmed by 2 bases and 1 base, with 9 bases remaining between them. The germline V gene has CDR1 MNHEY and CDR2 SVGAGI. This CDR3 has 14 amino acids. The CDR3 region has the DNA TGTGCCAGCAGTTACGGTCGGGGTTCCTACGAGCAGTACTTC. Translating it yields CASSYGRGSYEQYF.

V usage is TRBV29-1 and J usage is TRBJ2-7; the D call may be TRBD1 or TRBD2 (5 bases each). Germline CDR1 reads SQVTM; CDR2 reads ANQGSEA. Deletions cut 3 bases from V and 6 bases from J, with 9 bases between. The CDR3 has 11 residues. The CDR3 DNA reads as TGCAGCGTTGACGAGGGGAGCGAGCAGTACTTC. It specifies CSVDEGSEQYF.

CDR3 sequence reads: CASSHGDRAAYEQYF. For the CDR3, the DNA is TGTGCCAGCAGCCATGGGGACAGGGCAGCCTACGAGCAGTACTTC. The chain recombines TRBV9 with TRBJ2-7, with TRBD1 matching over 9 bases. CDR1 is SGDLS and CDR2 is YYNGEE in the germline V gene. The CDR3 is made up of 15 amino acids. The V segment lost 4 bases and the J segment 2 bases; nucleotides outside the gene matches: 7.

In DNA, the CDR3 is TGCAGTGGGTCTGTAGCGGGGCCCCTGGGTGAGCAGTTCTTC. This encodes CSGSVAGPLGEQFF. This chain links TRBV20-1 with TRBJ2-1; 8 bases agree with TRBD2. V shed 7 bases, J shed 9 bases, and the junction held 14 bases outside the gene matches. This CDR3 comprises 14 residues. Per germline, CDR1 DFQATT and CDR2 SNEGSKA (reference sequence).

This chain links TRBV3-1 with TRBJ2-5; TRBD2 agrees at 9 bases. The CDR3 runs to 18 residues. CDR1 LGHDT and CDR2 YNNKEL come from the germline V gene (reference sequence). Unmatched junction bases numbered 16, after V lost 4 bases and J lost 4 bases. CDR3 nucleotides: TGTGCCAGCAGCCGACAATGGCCGGGACGAGCGGGGGGAGAGACCCAGTACTTC. Translation: CASSRQWPGRAGGETQYF.

The genes are TRBV20-1 and TRBJ2-1; 10 nucleotides align to TRBD1. Per the germline V gene, CDR1 is DFQATT and CDR2 is SNEGSKA (reference sequence). This CDR3 region has 15 residues. The junction had 7 bases not matched to a gene; V was cut back by 1 base and J by 7 bases. Here the CDR3 DNA reads TGCAGTGCTAGAGGGGGGACAGGGGTTGGGAATGAGCAGTTCTTC. Translating it yields CSARGGTGVGNEQFF.

The chain's CDR3 is CSAQSGTGLGQPQHF. The CDR3 DNA sequence: TGCAGTGCTCAATCCGGGACAGGGCTTGGTCAGCCCCAGCATTTT. The chain is built from TRBV20-1 and TRBJ1-5, with 9 bases identical to TRBD1. With 5 bases clipped from V and 6 bases from J, the junction kept 11 bases outside the gene matches. CDR3 length equals 15 residues. The germline V gene encodes CDR1 DFQATT and CDR2 SNEGSKA (reference sequence).

The chain links TRBV12-3 or TRBV12-4 to TRBJ2-1; TRBD2 aligns across 10 bases. V dropped 6 bases and J dropped 2; count of bases not matched to a gene: 10. The CDR3 length is 17 residues. CDR3 loop: CASSRSGGPPTYNEQFF. The CDR3, as DNA: TGTGCCAGCAGCCGTAGCGGGGGGCCACCCACCTACAATGAGCAGTTCTTC.